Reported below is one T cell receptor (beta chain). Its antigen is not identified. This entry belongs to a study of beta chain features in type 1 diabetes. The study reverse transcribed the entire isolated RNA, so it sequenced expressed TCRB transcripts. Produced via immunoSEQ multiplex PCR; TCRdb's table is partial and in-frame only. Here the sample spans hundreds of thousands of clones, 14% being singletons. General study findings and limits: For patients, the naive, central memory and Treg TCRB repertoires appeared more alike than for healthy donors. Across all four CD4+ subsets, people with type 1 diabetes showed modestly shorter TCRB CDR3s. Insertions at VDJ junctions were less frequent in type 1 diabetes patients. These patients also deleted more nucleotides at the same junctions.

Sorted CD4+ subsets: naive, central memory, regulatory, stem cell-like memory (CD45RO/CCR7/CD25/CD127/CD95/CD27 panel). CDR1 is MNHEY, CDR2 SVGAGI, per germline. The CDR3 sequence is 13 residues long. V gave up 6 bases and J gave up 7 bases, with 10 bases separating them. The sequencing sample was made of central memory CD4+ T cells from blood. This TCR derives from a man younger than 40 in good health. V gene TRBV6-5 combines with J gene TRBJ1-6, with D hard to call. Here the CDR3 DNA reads TGTGCCAGCAGACCAGAGTTCAATTCACCCCTCCACTTT. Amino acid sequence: CASRPEFNSPLHF.